This T cell receptor beta chain was documented in a study of blood T cell repertoires in COVID-19. Study-level information: Spain, Italy and the United States supplied samples that represented acute and convalescent COVID-19. Sample material is recorded as cDNA or gDNA derived from T cells, B-cell-depleted T cells, or PBMCs.

Profiling relied on immunoSEQ multiplex PCR, and the TCRdb table lists in-frame clones only, not all of them. Of approximately 300,000 clones in the sample, about nine tenths were seen once. Individuals drawn from 24 US areas were about 18 to 100 years old. Participants were placed into cohorts based on the clinical history they reported. The CDR3 length is 14 residues. V was clipped by 4 bases and J by 2 bases; unmatched bases: 4. CDR1 KGHSH and CDR2 LQKENI come from the germline V gene. This clonotype was obtained from a man aged 30 to 45 who had recovered from COVID-19. The chain has TRBV18 and TRBJ2-7; the match to TRBD1 covers 8 bases. The sample consisted of PBMCs or T cells enriched from blood (not recorded which). The CDR3 loop is CASSLRDRPYEQYF. CDR3 sequence (DNA): TGTGCCAGCTCACTGAGGGACAGGCCCTACGAGCAGTACTTC.